These 5 T cell receptor beta chains originate from one sample sequenced in a study of blood T cell repertoires in COVID-19. Repertoires were generated with immunoSEQ multiplex PCR, while TCRdb's copy carries only in-frame clones and drops some. This sample has 250,000 or so clones, with over 80% found just once. Sequencing input: PBMCs or T cells enriched from blood (not recorded which). The receptor source for this set is a woman in her 30s with acute COVID-19.

V and J are TRBV19 and TRBJ2-2, with 10 bases lining up with TRBD2. The CDR3 extends over 16 amino acids. V trimming: 5 bases; J trimming: 3 bases; junction bases outside the gene matches: 6. CDR1 LNHDA and CDR2 SQIVND come from the germline V gene (reference sequence). The CDR3 DNA is TGTGCCAGTAGTCTACTAGCGGGGTGGGACACCGGGGAGCTGTTTTTT. As protein: CASSLLAGWDTGELFF.

The chain carries TRBV23-1 and TRBJ2-7, with D maybe TRBD1 (5 bases). TRBV23-1 qualifies as an ORF whose function is uncertain. Deletions cut 3 bases from V and 1 base from J, with 10 bases between. The CDR3 is 14 amino acids. CDR3 in DNA: TGCGCCAGCAGTCATGAAGGGGTTTCCTACGAGCAGTACTTC. It is translated as CASSHEGVSYEQYF.

The CDR3 DNA follows: TGTGCCAGCAGCTTGGGGGGTCCGAACACTGAAGCTTTCTTT. It translates to CASSLGGPNTEAFF. This chain joins TRBV11-2 and TRBJ1-1; D may be TRBD1 (5 bases). This CDR3 region has 14 residues. Germline values: CDR1 SGHAT, CDR2 FQNNGV. V was pared by 3 bases and J by 1 base, with 9 bases between.

The chain couples TRBV7-2 to TRBJ2-2; 13 bases agree with TRBD2. This CDR3 spans 16 amino acids. After removal of 5 bases from V and 5 bases from J, the junction contained 5 bases not matched to a gene. Germline lookup yields CDR1 SGHTA and CDR2 FQGNSA. The CDR3 nucleotides read TGTGCCAGCAGCCGGACTAGCGGGAGTAGTACCGGGGAGCTGTTTTTT. Protein: CASSRTSGSSTGELFF.

There are a few counts of this clone. The chain recombines TRBV27 with TRBJ1-2; a possible D gene is TRBD1 (5 bases). CDR3 length: 17 amino acids. Between the trimmed V and J ends, which lost 8 bases and 8 bases, there was a span of 30 bases. Germline V gene sequence: CDR1 MNHEY, CDR2 SMNVEV (reference sequence). CDR3 protein: CASWPTVPPNPLPGYTF. CDR3 in DNA: TGTGCCAGCTGGCCGACAGTACCCCCTAACCCTCTCCCCGGCTACACCTTC.